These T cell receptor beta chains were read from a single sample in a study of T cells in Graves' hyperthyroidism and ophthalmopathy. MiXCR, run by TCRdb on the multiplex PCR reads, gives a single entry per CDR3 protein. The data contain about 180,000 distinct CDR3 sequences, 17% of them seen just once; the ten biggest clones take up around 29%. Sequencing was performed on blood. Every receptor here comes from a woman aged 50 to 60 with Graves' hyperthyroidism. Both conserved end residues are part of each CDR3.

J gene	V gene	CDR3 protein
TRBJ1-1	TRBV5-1	CASSRQENTEAFF
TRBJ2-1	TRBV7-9	CASSGAEGGNEQFF
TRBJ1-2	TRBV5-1	CASSLDRHGYTF
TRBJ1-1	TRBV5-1	CASSFAGSNTEAFF
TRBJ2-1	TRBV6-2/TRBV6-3	CASSPGTNNGQFF
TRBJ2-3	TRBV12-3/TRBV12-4	CASRKIPGYSFTDTQYF
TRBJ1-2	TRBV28	CASSLAVYGYTF
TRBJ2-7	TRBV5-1	CASRERQATYEQYF
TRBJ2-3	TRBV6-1	CASSEIYGFRTDTQYF
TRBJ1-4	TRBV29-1	CSVARGREKLFF
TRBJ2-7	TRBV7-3	CASGIDRRPLSSYEQYF
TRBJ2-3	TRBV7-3	CASSSPGTGGQYF
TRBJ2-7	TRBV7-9	CASSFRGGNAYEQYF
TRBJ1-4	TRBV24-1	CATSETGRHEKLFF
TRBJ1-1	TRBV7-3	CASSEQGLSTEAFF
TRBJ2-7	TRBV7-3	CASSSTGGAGLYF
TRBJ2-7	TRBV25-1	CASSSGQGKGFPYEQYF
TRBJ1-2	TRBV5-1	CASSLGHQTLFYGYTF
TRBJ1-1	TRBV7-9	CASSPLTIEAFF
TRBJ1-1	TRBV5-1	CASSPIPPNTEAFF
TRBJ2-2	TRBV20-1	CSARTGFTGELFF
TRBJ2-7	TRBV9	CASSVADRVVYEQYF
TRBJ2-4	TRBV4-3	CASSQEGVHTKNIQYF
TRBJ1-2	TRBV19	CASSIGGTGYTF
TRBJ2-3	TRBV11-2	CASSLAVGLNTQYF
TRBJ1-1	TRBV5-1	CASSPQGAGTEAFF
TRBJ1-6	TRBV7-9	CASSLSTALNSPLHF
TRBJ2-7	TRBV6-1	CASTPGDSLYEQYF
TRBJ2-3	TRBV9	CASSEGGGDTQYF
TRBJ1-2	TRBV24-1	CATSDYPGPPGGYTF
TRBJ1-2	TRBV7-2	CASGSEPLSTNYGYTF
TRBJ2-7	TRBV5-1	CASSPGQGSEQYF
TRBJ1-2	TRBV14	CASSWVEGDYGYTF
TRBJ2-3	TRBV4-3	CASSHTRVTDTQYF
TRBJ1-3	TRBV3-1	CASSQGQSSGNTIYF
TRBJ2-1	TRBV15	CATSSRTGTSGGKHNEQFF
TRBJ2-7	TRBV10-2	CAGGGPYEQYF
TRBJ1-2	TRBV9	CASSGTGRGGYTF
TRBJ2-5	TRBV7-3	CASSSLGGSETQYF
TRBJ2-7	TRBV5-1	CASSLSVTSYEQYF
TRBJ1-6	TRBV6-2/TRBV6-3	CASSYPGQGSDSPLHF
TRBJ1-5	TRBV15	CATSTRGYRPGGYSNQPQHF
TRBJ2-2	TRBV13	CASSQRTGKYAGELFF
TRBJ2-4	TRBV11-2	CASSLGAGGGPGNIQYF
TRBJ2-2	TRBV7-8	CASSLSPTAGELFF
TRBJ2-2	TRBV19	CASSIGGTNTGELFF
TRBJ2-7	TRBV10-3	CAISDKGVVPYEQYF
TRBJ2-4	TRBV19	CASSLPYRENIQYF